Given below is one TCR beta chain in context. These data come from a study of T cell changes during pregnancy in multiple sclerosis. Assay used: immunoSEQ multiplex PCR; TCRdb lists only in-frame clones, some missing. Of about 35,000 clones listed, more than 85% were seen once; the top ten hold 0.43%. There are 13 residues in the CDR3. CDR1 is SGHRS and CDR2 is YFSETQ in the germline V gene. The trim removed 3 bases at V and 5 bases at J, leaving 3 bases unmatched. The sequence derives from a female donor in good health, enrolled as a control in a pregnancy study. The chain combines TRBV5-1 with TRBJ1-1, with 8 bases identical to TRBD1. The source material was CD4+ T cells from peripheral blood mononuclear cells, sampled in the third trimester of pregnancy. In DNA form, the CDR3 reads TGCGCCAGCAGCTCCCAGGGGGCAACTGAAGCTTTCTTT. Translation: CASSSQGATEAFF.